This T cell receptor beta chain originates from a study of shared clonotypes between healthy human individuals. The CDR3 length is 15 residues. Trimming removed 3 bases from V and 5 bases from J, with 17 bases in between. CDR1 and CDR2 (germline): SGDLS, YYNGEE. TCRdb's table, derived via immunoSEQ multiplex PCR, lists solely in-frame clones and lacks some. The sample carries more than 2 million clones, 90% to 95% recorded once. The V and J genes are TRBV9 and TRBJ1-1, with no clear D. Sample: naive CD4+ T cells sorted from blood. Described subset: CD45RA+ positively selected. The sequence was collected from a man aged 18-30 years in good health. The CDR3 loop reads CASSGGGRERTEAFF. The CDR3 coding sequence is TGTGCCAGCAGCGGGGGAGGCCGGGAGAGGACTGAAGCTTTCTTT.